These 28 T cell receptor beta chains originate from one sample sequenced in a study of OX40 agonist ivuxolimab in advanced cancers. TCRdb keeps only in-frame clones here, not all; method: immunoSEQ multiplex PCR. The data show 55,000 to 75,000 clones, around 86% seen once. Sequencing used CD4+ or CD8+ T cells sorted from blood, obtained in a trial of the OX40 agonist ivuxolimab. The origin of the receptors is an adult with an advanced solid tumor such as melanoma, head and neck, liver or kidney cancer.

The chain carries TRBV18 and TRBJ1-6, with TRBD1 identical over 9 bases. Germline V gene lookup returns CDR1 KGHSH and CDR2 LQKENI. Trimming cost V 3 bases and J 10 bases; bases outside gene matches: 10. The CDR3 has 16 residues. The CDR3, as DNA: TGTGCCAGCTCACCTACCGGGACAGGGTTTTTATCACCCCTCCACTTT. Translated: CASSPTGTGFLSPLHF.

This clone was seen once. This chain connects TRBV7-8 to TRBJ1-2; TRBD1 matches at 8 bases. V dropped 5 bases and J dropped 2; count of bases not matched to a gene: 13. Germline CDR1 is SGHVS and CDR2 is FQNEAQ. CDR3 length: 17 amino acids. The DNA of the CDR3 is TGTGCCAGCAGCCCCTACCATGGGGACAGGATCAACTATGGCTACACCTTC. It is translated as CASSPYHGDRINYGYTF.

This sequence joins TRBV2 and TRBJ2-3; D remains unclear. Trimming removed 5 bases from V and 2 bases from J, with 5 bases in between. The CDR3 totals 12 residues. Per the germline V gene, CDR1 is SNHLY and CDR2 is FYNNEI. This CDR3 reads CASSLNTDTQYF. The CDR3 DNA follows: TGTGCCAGCAGTCTAAACACAGATACGCAGTATTTT.

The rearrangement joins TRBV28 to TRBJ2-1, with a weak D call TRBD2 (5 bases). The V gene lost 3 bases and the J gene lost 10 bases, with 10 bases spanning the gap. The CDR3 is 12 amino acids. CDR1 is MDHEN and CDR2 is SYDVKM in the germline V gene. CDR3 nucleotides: TGTGCCAGCAGTTTGCTAGCACAAGAGCAGTTCTTC. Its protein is CASSLLAQEQFF.

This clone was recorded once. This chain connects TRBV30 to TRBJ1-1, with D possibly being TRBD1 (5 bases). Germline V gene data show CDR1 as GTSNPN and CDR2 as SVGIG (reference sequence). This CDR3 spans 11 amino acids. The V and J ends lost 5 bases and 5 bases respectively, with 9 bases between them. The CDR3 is CAWQGLTEAFF. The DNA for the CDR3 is TGTGCCTGGCAGGGTTTAACTGAAGCTTTCTTT.

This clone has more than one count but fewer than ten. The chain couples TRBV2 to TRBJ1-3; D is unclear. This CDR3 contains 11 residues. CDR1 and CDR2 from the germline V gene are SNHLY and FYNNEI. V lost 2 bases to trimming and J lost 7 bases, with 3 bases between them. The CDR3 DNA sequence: TGTGCCAGCAGTGAATGGAACACCATATATTTT. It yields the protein CASSEWNTIYF.

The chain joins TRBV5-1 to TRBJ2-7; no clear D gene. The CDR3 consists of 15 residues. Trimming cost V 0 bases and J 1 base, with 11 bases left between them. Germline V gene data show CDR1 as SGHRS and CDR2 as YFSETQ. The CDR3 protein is CASSLVGESSYEQYF. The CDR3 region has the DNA TGCGCCAGCAGCTTGGTTGGGGAAAGTTCCTACGAGCAGTACTTC.

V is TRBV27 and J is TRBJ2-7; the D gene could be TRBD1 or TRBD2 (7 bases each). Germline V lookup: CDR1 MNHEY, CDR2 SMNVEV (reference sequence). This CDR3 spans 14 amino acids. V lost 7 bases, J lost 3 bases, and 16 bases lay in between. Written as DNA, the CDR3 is TGTGCCAGCAAGGCTCAGGGGGGGGACTACGAGCAGTACTTC. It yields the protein CASKAQGGDYEQYF.

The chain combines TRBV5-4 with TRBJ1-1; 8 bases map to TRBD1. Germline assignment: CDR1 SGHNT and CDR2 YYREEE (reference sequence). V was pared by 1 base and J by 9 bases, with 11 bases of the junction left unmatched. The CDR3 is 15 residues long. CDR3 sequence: CASSLRTGGYLQAFF. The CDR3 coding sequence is TGTGCCAGCAGCTTGCGTACAGGGGGTTACCTACAAGCTTTCTTT.

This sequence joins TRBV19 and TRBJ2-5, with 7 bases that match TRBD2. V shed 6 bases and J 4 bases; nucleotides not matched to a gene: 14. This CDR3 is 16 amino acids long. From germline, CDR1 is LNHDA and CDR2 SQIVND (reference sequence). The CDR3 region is CASSLRGGPSGETQYF. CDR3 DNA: TGTGCCAGTAGCCTACGGGGAGGGCCCTCTGGAGAGACCCAGTACTTC.

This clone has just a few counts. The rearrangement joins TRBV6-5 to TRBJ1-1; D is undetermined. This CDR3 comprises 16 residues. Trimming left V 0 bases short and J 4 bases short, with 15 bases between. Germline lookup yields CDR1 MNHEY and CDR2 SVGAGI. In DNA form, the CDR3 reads TGTGCCAGCAGTTACTCAGGGAGCGAGGTTAGCACTGAAGCTTTCTTT. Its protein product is CASSYSGSEVSTEAFF.

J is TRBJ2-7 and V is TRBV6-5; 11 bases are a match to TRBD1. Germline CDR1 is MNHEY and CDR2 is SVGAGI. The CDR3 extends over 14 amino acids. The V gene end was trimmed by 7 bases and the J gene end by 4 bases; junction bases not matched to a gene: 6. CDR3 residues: CASTGQGARYEQYF. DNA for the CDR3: TGTGCCAGCACCGGACAGGGGGCGCGTTACGAGCAGTACTTC.

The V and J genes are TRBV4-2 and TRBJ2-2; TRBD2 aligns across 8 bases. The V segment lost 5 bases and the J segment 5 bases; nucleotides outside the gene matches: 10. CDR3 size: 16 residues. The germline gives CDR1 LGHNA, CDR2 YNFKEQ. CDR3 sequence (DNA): TGTGCCAGCAGCGAAGGGAGGCTAGCGGGTACCGGGGAGCTGTTTTTT. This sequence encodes CASSEGRLAGTGELFF.

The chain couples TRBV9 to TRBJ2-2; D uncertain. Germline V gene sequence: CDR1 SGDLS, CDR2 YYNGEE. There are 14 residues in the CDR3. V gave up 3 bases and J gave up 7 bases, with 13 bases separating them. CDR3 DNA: TGTGCCAGCAGCGCGGGCCCGACGGACGGGGAGCTGTTTTTT. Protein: CASSAGPTDGELFF.

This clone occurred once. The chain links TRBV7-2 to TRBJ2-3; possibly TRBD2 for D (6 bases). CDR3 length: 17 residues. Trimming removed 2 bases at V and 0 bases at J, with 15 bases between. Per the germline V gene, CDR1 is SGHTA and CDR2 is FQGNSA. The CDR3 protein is CASSLRIADTSTDTQYF. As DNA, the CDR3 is TGTGCCAGCAGCTTACGAATAGCGGACACTAGCACAGATACGCAGTATTTT.

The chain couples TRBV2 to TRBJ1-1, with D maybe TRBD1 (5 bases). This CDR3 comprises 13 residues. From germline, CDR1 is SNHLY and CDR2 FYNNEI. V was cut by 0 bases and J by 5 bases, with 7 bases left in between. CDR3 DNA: TGTGCCAGCAGTGAAGCGGGGGGGACTGAAGCTTTCTTT. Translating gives CASSEAGGTEAFF.

The CDR3 reads CASIKGPTSDYNEQFF. DNA of the CDR3: TGCGCCAGCATCAAGGGCCCGACTAGCGACTACAATGAGCAGTTCTTC. This chain uses TRBV5-1 with TRBJ2-1; 8 positions match TRBD2. The CDR3 contains 16 residues. With V trimmed by 6 bases and J by 3 bases, 11 bases remained unmatched. CDR1 is SGHRS, CDR2 YFSETQ, per germline.

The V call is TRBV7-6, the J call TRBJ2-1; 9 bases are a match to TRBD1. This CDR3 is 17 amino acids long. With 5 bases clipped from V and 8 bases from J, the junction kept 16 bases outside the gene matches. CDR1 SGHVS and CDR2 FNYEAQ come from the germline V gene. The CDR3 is CASSPYPPGQGYDEQFF. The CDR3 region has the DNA TGTGCCAGCAGCCCATACCCCCCGGGACAGGGTTACGATGAGCAGTTCTTC.

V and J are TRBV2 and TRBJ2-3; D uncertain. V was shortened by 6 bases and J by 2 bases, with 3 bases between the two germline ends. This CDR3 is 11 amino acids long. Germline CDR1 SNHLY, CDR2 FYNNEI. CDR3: CASSVTDTQYF. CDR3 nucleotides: TGTGCCAGCAGCGTCACAGATACGCAGTATTTT.

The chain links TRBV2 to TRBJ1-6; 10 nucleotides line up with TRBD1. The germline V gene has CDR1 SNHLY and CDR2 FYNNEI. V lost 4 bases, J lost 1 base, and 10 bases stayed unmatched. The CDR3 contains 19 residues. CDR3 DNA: TGTGCCAGCAGTGCCCCCCGGGACAGGGGAAGGTCCTATAATTCACCCCTCCACTTT. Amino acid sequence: CASSAPRDRGRSYNSPLHF.

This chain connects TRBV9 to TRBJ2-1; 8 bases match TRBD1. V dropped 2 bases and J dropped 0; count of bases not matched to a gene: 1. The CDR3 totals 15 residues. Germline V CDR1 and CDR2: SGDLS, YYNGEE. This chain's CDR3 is CASSVTGGSYNEQFF. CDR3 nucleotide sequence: TGTGCCAGCAGCGTCACAGGGGGCTCCTACAATGAGCAGTTCTTC.

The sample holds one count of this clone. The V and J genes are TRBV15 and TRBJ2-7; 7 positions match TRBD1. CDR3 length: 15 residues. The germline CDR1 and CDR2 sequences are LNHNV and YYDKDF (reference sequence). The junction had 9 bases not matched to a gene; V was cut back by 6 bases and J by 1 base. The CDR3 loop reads CATRYGQAASYEQYF. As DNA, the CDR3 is TGTGCCACCAGATACGGACAGGCCGCGTCCTACGAGCAGTACTTC.

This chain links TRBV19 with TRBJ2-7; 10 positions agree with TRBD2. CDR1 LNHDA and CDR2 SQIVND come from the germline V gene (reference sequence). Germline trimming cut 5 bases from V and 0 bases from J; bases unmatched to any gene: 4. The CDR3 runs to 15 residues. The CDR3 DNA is TGTGCCAGTAGTCCTAGCGGGGGTAGCTCCTACGAGCAGTACTTC. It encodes CASSPSGGSSYEQYF. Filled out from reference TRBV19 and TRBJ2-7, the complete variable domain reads DGGITQSPKYLFRKEGQNVTLSCEQNLNHDAMYWYRQDPGQGLRLIYYSQIVNDFQKGDIAEGYSVSREKKESFPLTVTSAQKNPTAFYLCASSPSGGSSYEQYFGPGTRLTVT.

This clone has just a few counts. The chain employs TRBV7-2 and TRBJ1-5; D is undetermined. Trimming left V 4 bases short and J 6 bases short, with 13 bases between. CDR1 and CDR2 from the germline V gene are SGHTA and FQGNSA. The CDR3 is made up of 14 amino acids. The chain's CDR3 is CASSYWGAGQPQHF. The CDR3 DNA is TGTGCCAGCAGCTATTGGGGAGCGGGTCAGCCCCAGCATTTT.

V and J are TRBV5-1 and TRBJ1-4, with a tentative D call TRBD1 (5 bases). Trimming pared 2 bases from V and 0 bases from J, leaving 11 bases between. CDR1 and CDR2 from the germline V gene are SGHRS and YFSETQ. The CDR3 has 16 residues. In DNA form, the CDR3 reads TGCGCCAGCAGCTTATCCGACAGCGCAACTAATGAAAAACTGTTTTTT. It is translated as CASSLSDSATNEKLFF. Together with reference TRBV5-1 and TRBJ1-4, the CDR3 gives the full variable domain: KAGVTQTPRYLIKTRGQQVTLSCSPISGHRSVSWYQQTPGQGLQFLFEYFSETQRNKGNFPGRFSGRQFSNSRSEMNVSTLELGDSALYLCASSLSDSATNEKLFFGSGTQLSVL.

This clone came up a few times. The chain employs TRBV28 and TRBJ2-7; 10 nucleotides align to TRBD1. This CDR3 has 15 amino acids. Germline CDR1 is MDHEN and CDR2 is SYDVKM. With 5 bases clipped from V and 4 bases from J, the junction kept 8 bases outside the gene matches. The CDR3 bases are TGTGCCAGCAGTGGCGCGGGGACAGGGGATTACGAGCAGTACTTC. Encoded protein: CASSGAGTGDYEQYF.

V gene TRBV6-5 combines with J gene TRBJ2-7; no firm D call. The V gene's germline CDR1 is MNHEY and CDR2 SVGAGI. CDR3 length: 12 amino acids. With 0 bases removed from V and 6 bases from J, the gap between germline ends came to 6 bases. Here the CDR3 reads CASSYSGLEQYF. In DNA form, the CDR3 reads TGTGCCAGCAGTTACTCAGGGCTCGAGCAGTACTTC.

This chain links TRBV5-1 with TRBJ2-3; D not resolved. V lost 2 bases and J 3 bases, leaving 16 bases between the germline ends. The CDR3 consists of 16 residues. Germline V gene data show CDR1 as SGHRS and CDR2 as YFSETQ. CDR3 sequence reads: CASSFAAARATDTQYF. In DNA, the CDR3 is TGCGCCAGCAGCTTCGCTGCGGCTAGAGCGACAGATACGCAGTATTTT.